This T cell receptor (beta chain) was identified during a study of graft-versus-host responses after intestinal transplantation. Study in general: Grafts that recipients had were multivisceral, liver-intestinal, or isolated intestinal transplants. Findings and caveats of the study: Allografts of one patient group, those with graft-donor T cell macrochimerism, had high graft-versus-host to host-versus-graft clonal ratios.

The CDR3 is 13 residues long. V lost 2 bases and J lost 3, with 9 bases in between. Germline lookup yields CDR1 SGHRS and CDR2 YFSETQ. In regard to this clone: No antigen is known for it.

Sequencing was performed with immunoSEQ multiplex PCR; in TCRdb, only in-frame clones are kept and a portion is missing. Seen here are about 99,000 clones, 93% observed once, and the top ten hold around 1.2%. The material was unstimulated CD8+ T cells sorted from spleen or lymph node cells, obtained before intestinal transplant. The chain joins TRBV5-1 to TRBJ2-7; D might be TRBD1 (6 bases). The TCR originated in a human donor who received an intestinal transplant. The CDR3 spells CASSFYRDYEQYF. The CDR3 DNA reads as TGCGCCAGCAGCTTTTACAGGGACTACGAGCAGTACTTC.